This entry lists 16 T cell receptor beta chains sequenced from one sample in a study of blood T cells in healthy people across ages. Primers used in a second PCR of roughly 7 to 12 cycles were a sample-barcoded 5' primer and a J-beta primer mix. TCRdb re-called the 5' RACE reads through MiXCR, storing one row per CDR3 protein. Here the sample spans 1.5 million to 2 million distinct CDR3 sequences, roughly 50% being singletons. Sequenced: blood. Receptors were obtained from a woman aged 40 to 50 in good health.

Written as DNA, the CDR3 is TGTGCCAGCAGCGCACGGACTAGAGCCACAGATACGCAGTATTTT. Protein product: CASSARTRATDTQYF. The rearrangement joins TRBV4-2 to TRBJ2-3; 7 positions agree with TRBD2. Looked up from germline, CDR1 is LGHNA and CDR2 is YNFKEQ. The CDR3 runs 15 residues. V lost 5 bases to trimming and J lost 2 bases; unmatched junction nucleotides: 7.

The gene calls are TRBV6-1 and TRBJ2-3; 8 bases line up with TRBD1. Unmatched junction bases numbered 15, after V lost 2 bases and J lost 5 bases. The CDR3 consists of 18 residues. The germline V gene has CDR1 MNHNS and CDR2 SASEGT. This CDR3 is CASSEYRRTGSQQDTQYF. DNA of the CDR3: TGTGCCAGCAGTGAATATCGAAGGACAGGGTCGCAACAAGATACGCAGTATTTT.

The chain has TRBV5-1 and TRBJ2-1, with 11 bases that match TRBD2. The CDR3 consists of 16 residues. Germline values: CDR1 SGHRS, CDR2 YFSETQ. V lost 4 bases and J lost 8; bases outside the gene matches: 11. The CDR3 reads CASSLPGLAVQDEQFF. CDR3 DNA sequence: TGCGCCAGCAGCCTACCGGGACTAGCGGTTCAAGATGAGCAGTTCTTC. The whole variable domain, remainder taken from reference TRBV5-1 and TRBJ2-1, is KAGVTQTPRYLIKTRGQQVTLSCSPISGHRSVSWYQQTPGQGLQFLFEYFSETQRNKGNFPGRFSGRQFSNSRSEMNVSTLELGDSALYLCASSLPGLAVQDEQFFGPGTRLTVL.

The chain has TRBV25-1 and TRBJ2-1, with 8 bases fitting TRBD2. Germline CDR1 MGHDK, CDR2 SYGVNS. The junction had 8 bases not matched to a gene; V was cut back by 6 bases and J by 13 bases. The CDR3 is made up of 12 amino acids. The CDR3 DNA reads TGTGCCAGCAGGGCCGGGGGGGTAGATCAGTTCTTC. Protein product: CASRAGGVDQFF. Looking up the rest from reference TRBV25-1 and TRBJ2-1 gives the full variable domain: EADIYQTPRYLVIGTGKKITLECSQTMGHDKMYWYQQDPGMELHLIHYSYGVNSTEKGDLSSESTVSRIRTEHFPLTLESARPSHTSQYLCASRAGGVDQFFGPGTRLTVL.

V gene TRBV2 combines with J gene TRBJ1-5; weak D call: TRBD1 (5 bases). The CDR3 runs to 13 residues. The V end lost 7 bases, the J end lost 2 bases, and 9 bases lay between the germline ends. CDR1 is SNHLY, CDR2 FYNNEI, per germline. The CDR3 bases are TGTGCCAGCAAAGGGGACGGCAATCAGCCCCAGCATTTT. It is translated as CASKGDGNQPQHF.

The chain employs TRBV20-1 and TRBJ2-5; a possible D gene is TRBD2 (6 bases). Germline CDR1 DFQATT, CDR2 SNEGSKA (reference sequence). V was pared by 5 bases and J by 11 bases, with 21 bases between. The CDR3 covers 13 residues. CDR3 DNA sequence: TGCAGTGCTTTAACCGGGAGAAACAATGAGCAGTACTTC. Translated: CSALTGRNNEQYF.

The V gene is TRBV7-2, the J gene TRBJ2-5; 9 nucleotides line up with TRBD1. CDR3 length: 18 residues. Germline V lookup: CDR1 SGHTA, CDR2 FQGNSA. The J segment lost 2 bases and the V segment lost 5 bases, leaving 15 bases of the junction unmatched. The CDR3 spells CASSLIITAGTGQETQYF. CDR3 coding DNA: TGTGCCAGCAGCCTTATTATCACAGCTGGGACAGGGCAAGAGACCCAGTACTTC.

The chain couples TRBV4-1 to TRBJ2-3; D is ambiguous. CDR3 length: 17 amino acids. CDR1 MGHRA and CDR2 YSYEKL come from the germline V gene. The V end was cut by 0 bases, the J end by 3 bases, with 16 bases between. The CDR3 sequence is CASSQDEGSLVTDTQYF. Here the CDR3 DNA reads TGCGCCAGCAGCCAAGATGAAGGGTCTTTAGTAACAGATACGCAGTATTTT.

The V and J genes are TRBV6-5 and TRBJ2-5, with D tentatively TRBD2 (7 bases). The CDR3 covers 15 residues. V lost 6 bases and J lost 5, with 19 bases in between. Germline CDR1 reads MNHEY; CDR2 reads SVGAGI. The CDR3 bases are TGTGCCAGCAGCTCCATAGGGGGGGCCGGGGAGACCCAGTACTTC. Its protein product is CASSSIGGAGETQYF.

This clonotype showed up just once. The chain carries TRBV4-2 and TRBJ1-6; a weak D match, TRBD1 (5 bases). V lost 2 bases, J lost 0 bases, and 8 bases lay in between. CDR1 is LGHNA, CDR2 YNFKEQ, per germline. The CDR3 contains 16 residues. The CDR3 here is CASSQRQSSYNSPLHF. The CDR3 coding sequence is TGTGCCAGCAGCCAAAGACAGAGCTCCTATAATTCACCCCTCCACTTT.

CDR3: CASSLPGTSGNIQYF. The CDR3 DNA follows: TGTGCCAGCAGTTTACCCGGGACTAGCGGAAACATTCAGTACTTC. This chain links TRBV28 with TRBJ2-4; TRBD2 agrees at 11 bases. This CDR3 has 15 residues. Per the germline V gene, CDR1 is MDHEN and CDR2 is SYDVKM. V lost 2 bases and J lost 6; bases outside the gene matches: 3.

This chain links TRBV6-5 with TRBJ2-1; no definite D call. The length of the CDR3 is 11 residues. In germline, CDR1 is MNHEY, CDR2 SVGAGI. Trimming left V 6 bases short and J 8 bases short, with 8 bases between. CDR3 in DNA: TGTGCCAGCAGGTCGTTAGATGAGCAGTTCTTC. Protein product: CASRSLDEQFF.

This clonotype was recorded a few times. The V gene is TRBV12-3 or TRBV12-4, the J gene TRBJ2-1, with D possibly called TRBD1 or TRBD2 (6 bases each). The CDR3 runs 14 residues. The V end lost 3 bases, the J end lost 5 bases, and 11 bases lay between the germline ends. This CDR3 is CASSLVGGHNEQFF. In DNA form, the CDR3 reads TGTGCCAGCAGTTTGGTCGGGGGCCACAATGAGCAGTTCTTC.

CDR3 bases: TGTGCCAGCAGCCAGGGGTTGGCGGGGGGCTTTTCGGATACGCAGTATTTT. Encoded protein: CASSQGLAGGFSDTQYF. The chain couples TRBV11-2 to TRBJ2-3; the match to TRBD2 covers 8 bases. The germline gives CDR1 SGHAT, CDR2 FQNNGV. With V trimmed by 5 bases and J by 6 bases, 16 bases remained unmatched. The CDR3 consists of 17 residues.

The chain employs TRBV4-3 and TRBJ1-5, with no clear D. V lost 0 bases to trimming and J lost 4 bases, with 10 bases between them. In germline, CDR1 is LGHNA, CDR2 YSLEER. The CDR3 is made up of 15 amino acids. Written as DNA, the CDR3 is TGCGCCAGCAGCCAAGAATGGGCAGCTAATCAGCCCCAGCATTTT. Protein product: CASSQEWAANQPQHF.

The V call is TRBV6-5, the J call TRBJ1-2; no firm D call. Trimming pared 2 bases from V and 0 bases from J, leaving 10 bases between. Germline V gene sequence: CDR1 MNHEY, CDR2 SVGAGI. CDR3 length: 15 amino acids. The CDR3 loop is CASSYDGQANYGYTF. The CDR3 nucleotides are TGTGCCAGCAGTTACGACGGGCAAGCTAACTATGGCTACACCTTC.